Each of the 21 T cell receptor beta chains below was sequenced from the same sample in a study of blood T cell repertoires in COVID-19. The data were produced by immunoSEQ multiplex PCR, yet TCRdb's version contains in-frame clones alone and is incomplete. Of under 250,000 clones in the sample, 70% to 85% are singletons; the top ten hold 1.3%. What was sequenced was PBMCs or T cells enriched from blood (not recorded which). These receptors were collected from a woman aged 40-49 years with acute COVID-19.

The genes are TRBV6-1 and TRBJ1-3, with D unresolved. CDR3 size: 14 residues. Germline loops: CDR1 MNHNS, CDR2 SASEGT. The germline V and J ends were trimmed by 1 base and 5 bases, with 9 bases remaining between them. DNA for the CDR3: TGTGCCAGCAGTGAAGATGGCAGGAGAAACACCATATATTTT. It encodes CASSEDGRRNTIYF.

The chain is built from TRBV6-4 and TRBJ2-5; 7 bases align to TRBD2. The CDR3 has 14 amino acids. Per the germline V gene, CDR1 is MRHNA and CDR2 is SNTAGT. With V trimmed by 8 bases and J by 5 bases, 11 bases remained unmatched. The DNA for the CDR3 is TGTGCCAGCTTCCAAGAGCGGGGAGGGGAGACCCAGTACTTC. Translation: CASFQERGGETQYF.

This chain uses TRBV28 with TRBJ1-5; 9 positions match TRBD1. V lost 8 bases to trimming and J lost 6 bases; unmatched junction nucleotides: 5. The CDR3 loop spans 13 amino acids. Germline CDR1 is MDHEN and CDR2 is SYDVKM. CDR3 region: CASWDRVGQPQHF. The CDR3 nucleotides read TGTGCCAGCTGGGACAGGGTAGGTCAGCCCCAGCATTTT.

The chain recombines TRBV7-8 with TRBJ2-7; 12 bases are shared with TRBD2. The ends lost 4 bases at V and 0 bases at J; junction bases unmatched: 4. The CDR3 spans 16 residues. CDR1 SGHVS and CDR2 FQNEAQ come from the germline V gene. CDR3 in DNA: TGTGCCAGCAGCTCCGGACTAGCGGGGCCCTCCTACGAGCAGTACTTC. Protein product: CASSSGLAGPSYEQYF.

This chain joins TRBV14 and TRBJ1-1, with D unclear. Germline V gene lookup returns CDR1 SGHDN and CDR2 FVKESK. The V end lost 0 bases, the J end lost 2 bases, and 7 bases lay between the germline ends. The CDR3 totals 14 residues. In DNA form, the CDR3 reads TGTGCCAGCAGCCAAGAACTCACCAACACTGAAGCTTTCTTT. Its translation: CASSQELTNTEAFF. The full variable domain, with the rest looked up from reference TRBV14 and TRBJ1-1, is EAGVTQFPSHSVIEKGQTVTLRCDPISGHDNLYWYRRVMGKEIKFLLHFVKESKQDESGMPNNRFLAERTGGTYSTLKVQPAELEDSGVYFCASSQELTNTEAFFGQGTRLTVV.

V is TRBV28 and J is TRBJ1-6; D is possibly TRBD1 (5 bases). Trimming stripped 2 bases from V and 5 bases from J, with 16 bases between. Per the germline V gene, CDR1 is MDHEN and CDR2 is SYDVKM. CDR3 length: 17 amino acids. The CDR3 spells CASSLLSGQRNNSPLHF. The CDR3 DNA reads as TGTGCCAGCAGTTTACTTTCAGGGCAGAGAAATAATTCACCCCTCCACTTT.

The gene calls are TRBV18 and TRBJ1-6; TRBD1 might be the D (5 bases). V was cut by 0 bases and J by 4 bases, with 13 bases left in between. The CDR3 has 17 residues. Germline V CDR1 and CDR2: KGHSH, LQKENI. The CDR3 loop reads CASSPPGIGGYNSPLHF. The CDR3 bases are TGTGCCAGCTCACCACCCGGAATCGGGGGTTATAATTCACCCCTCCACTTT.

This chain joins TRBV7-3 and TRBJ2-7; 7 nucleotides line up with TRBD1. This CDR3 comprises 14 residues. The ends lost 3 bases at V and 1 base at J; junction bases unmatched: 3. Germline V CDR1 and CDR2: SGHTA, FQGTGA. The CDR3 DNA is TGTGCCAGCAGCTTGGGGACAGCTTCCTACGAGCAGTACTTC. Residues: CASSLGTASYEQYF.

The genes are TRBV3-1 (or the pseudogene TRBV3-2) and TRBJ2-3; tentatively, D is TRBD2 (6 bases). Germline assignment: CDR1 LGHDT and CDR2 YNNKEL (reference sequence). The germline V and J ends were trimmed by 1 base and 0 bases, with 14 bases remaining between them. This CDR3 is built from 17 residues. DNA for the CDR3: TGTGCCAGCAGCCAAGTAAAAATCGGGGGAAGCACAGATACGCAGTATTTT. Its translation: CASSQVKIGGSTDTQYF.

The gene calls are TRBV28 and TRBJ2-7; D is ambiguous. This CDR3 region has 16 residues. The V and J ends lost 6 bases and 7 bases respectively, with 25 bases between them. Germline V gene sequence: CDR1 MDHEN, CDR2 SYDVKM. The CDR3 protein is CASSPSPPTLLLEQYF. CDR3 DNA sequence: TGTGCCAGCAGCCCTAGTCCCCCTACTCTTCTACTGGAGCAGTACTTC.

The chain couples TRBV11-2 to TRBJ1-1, with D maybe TRBD1 (6 bases). The germline V gene has CDR1 SGHAT and CDR2 FQNNGV. Trimming left V 2 bases short and J 5 bases short, with 15 bases between. This CDR3 has 15 residues. CDR3: CASSLLSRGRTEAFF. The CDR3 bases are TGTGCCAGCAGCTTACTTAGCAGGGGACGTACTGAAGCTTTCTTT.

This clone was counted once. This rearrangement joins TRBV27 to TRBJ1-1; D unresolved. This CDR3 region has 14 residues. Trimming removed 2 bases at V and 2 bases at J, with 9 bases between. CDR1 and CDR2 (germline): MNHEY, SMNVEV (reference sequence). This CDR3 reads CASSLTDTNTEAFF. The CDR3, as DNA: TGTGCCAGCAGTTTAACTGACACCAACACTGAAGCTTTCTTT.

This sequence joins TRBV11-2 and TRBJ1-1; D call uncertain. Trimming cost V 4 bases and J 3 bases, with 21 bases left between them. This CDR3 is 17 amino acids long. Germline-derived CDR1 and CDR2 are SGHAT and FQNNGV. CDR3 loop: CASSSLITTGLYTEAFF. The CDR3 DNA reads as TGTGCCAGCAGCTCTTTAATAACGACGGGGTTGTACACTGAAGCTTTCTTT.

The V gene is TRBV2, the J gene TRBJ1-2; D uncertain. This CDR3 comprises 14 residues. From germline, CDR1 is SNHLY and CDR2 FYNNEI. V lost 4 bases to trimming and J lost 7 bases, with 16 bases between them. Written as DNA, the CDR3 is TGTGCCAGCAGTGGCTCGCAGGAACTAGGTGGCTACACCTTC. Translation gives CASSGSQELGGYTF.

In its sample, this clone was seen once. The rearrangement joins TRBV7-9 to TRBJ1-5; 7 bases agree with TRBD1. Germline trimming cut 5 bases from V and 0 bases from J; bases unmatched to any gene: 4. CDR3 length: 15 residues. Germline values: CDR1 SEHNR, CDR2 FQNEAQ (reference sequence). CDR3 residues: CASSPGQNSNQPQHF. CDR3 nucleotide sequence: TGTGCCAGCAGCCCGGGACAGAATAGCAATCAGCCCCAGCATTTT.

The genes are TRBV24-1 and TRBJ2-1, with 9 bases lining up with TRBD1. J was trimmed by 5 bases and V by 5 bases; bases with no gene match: 3. Germline V gene sequence: CDR1 KGHDR, CDR2 SFDVKD. This CDR3 is 14 amino acids long. CDR3 nucleotide sequence: TGTGCCACCAGTGGGGGGACAGGGCACAATGAGCAGTTCTTC. Protein product: CATSGGTGHNEQFF.

The chain recombines TRBV21-1 with TRBJ1-3; the table's D call, TRBD1, has no DNA check behind it. TRBV21-1 is shown as a pseudogene. This CDR3 contains 16 residues. This CDR3 is CASSIAWDRSGNTIYF. The CDR3 bases are TGTGCCAGCAGCATCGCCTGGGACAGATCTGGAAACACCATATATTTT.

The chain joins TRBV6-5 to TRBJ2-7; 12 bases match TRBD2. The length of the CDR3 is 15 residues. Germline loops: CDR1 MNHEY, CDR2 SVGAGI. After removal of 8 bases from V and 2 bases from J, the junction contained 7 bases not matched to a gene. This CDR3 reads CASQNRLAGAYEQYF. The CDR3 DNA sequence: TGTGCCAGCCAGAACAGACTAGCGGGGGCCTACGAGCAGTACTTC.

The J gene is TRBJ2-5, the V gene TRBV27; D is possibly TRBD2 (5 bases). This CDR3 has 12 residues. Germline V gene lookup returns CDR1 MNHEY and CDR2 SMNVEV (reference sequence). Trimming stripped 2 bases from V and 5 bases from J, with 6 bases between. CDR3 region: CASSLRGETQYF. The CDR3 nucleotides are TGTGCCAGCAGTTTAAGAGGGGAGACCCAGTACTTC.

This chain connects TRBV14 to TRBJ1-2; possibly TRBD1 for D (6 bases). V dropped 0 bases and J dropped 0 bases, with 11 bases sitting between them. CDR3 size: 16 residues. Germline CDR1 reads SGHDN; CDR2 reads FVKESK. The CDR3 sequence: CASSQERGGSNYGYTF. Written as DNA, the CDR3 is TGTGCCAGCAGCCAAGAGAGGGGGGGCTCTAACTATGGCTACACCTTC.

The chain recombines TRBV18 with TRBJ1-1; TRBD1 aligns across 8 bases. V lost 4 bases, J lost 0 bases, and 4 bases stayed unmatched. CDR3 length equals 15 residues. CDR1 is KGHSH, CDR2 LQKENI, per germline. This CDR3 is CASSLYRGMNTEAFF. CDR3 nucleotide sequence: TGTGCCAGCTCACTGTACAGGGGGATGAACACTGAAGCTTTCTTT.